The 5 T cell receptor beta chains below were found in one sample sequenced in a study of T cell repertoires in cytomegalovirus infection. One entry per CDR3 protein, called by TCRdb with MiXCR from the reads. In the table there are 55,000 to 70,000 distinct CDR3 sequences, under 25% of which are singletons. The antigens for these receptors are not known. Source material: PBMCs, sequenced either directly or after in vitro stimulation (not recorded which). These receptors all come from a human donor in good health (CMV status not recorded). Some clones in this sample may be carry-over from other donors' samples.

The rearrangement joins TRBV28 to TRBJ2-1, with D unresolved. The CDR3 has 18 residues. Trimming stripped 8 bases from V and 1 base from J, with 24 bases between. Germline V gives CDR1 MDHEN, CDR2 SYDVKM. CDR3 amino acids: CASLPGQSNFWSYNEQFF. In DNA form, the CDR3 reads TGTGCCAGCCTTCCGGGCCAATCTAATTTTTGGTCCTACAATGAGCAGTTCTTC.

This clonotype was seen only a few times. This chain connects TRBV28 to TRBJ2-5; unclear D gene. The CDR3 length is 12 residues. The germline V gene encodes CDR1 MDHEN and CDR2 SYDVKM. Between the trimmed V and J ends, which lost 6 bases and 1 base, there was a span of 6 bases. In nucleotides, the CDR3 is TGTGCCAGCAGCAGCATCCAAGAGACCCAGTACTTC. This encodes CASSSIQETQYF.

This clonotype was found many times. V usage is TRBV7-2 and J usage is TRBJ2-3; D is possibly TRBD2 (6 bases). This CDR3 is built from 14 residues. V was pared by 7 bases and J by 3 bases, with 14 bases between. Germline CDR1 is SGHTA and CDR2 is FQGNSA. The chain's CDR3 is CASTSYLATDTQYF. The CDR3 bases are TGTGCCAGCACCTCCTACCTAGCGACAGATACGCAGTATTTT. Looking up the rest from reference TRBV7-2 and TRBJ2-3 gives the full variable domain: GAGVSQSPSNKVTEKGKDVELRCDPISGHTALYWYRQSLGQGLEFLIYFQGNSAPDKSGLPSDRFSAERTGGSVSTLTIQRTQQEDSAVYLCASTSYLATDTQYFGPGTRLTVL.

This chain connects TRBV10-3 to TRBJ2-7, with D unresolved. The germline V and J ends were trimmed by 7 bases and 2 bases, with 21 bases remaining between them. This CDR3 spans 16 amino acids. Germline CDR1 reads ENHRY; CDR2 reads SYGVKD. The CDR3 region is CAINLRTVTGPYEQYF. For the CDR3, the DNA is TGTGCCATCAACCTAAGGACCGTTACGGGTCCCTACGAGCAGTACTTC.

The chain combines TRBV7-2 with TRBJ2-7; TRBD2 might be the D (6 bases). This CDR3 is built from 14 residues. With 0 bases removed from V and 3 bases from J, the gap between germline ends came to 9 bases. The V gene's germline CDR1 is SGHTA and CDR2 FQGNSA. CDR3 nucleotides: TGTGCCAGCAGCTTAGCTGGAGGGATCTACGAGCAGTACTTC. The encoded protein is CASSLAGGIYEQYF. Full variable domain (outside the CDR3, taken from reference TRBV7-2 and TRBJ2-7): GAGVSQSPSNKVTEKGKDVELRCDPISGHTALYWYRQSLGQGLEFLIYFQGNSAPDKSGLPSDRFSAERTGGSVSTLTIQRTQQEDSAVYLCASSLAGGIYEQYFGPGTRLTVT.